The 5 T cell receptor beta chains below all came from one sample that was sequenced in a study of CXCR3-negative and CXCR3-positive naive CD8 T cells. The TRB libraries of cDNA were built by UMI-labeled 5' RACE. TCRdb reprocessed the 5' RACE reads and stores each CDR3 protein as one record, lacking DNA. The sample table includes 3,500 or so distinct CDR3 sequences. Material for sequencing was naive CXCR3- CD8+ T cells from blood. Subset indicated: CD45RO-CCR7+CD27+CD95- naive CD8+ T cells lacking CXCR3 (TNR3-). The source is a human donor in good health. Some clones in this sample may be carry-over from other donors' samples.

This clonotype is deemed medium-sized by its frequency. The V gene is TRBV20-1, the J gene TRBJ2-3; TCRdb's D gene call, TRBD2, goes unchecked for lack of DNA. Germline CDR1 is DFQATT and CDR2 is SNEGSKA (reference sequence). The CDR3 extends over 15 amino acids. The CDR3 loop reads CSAREGSGITDTQYF.

The V and J genes are TRBV6-5 and TRBJ2-4; TCRdb's D gene call, TRBD2, goes unchecked for lack of DNA. The CDR3 is 14 residues long. CDR1 is MNHEY, CDR2 SVGAGI, per germline. The CDR3 region is CASSYRESKNIQYF.

The CDR3: CASSLYGGEAVSSYNEQFF. This chain connects TRBV28 to TRBJ2-1; the TCRdb call, TRBD2, lacks DNA for checking. The CDR3 runs to 19 residues. Looked up from germline, CDR1 is MDHEN and CDR2 is SYDVKM.

This clonotype is called medium-sized based on its frequency. The CDR3: CASSLGGEAFF. The V call is TRBV5-1, the J call TRBJ1-1. The CDR3 is 11 residues long. Germline lookup yields CDR1 SGHRS and CDR2 YFSETQ.

This clonotype shows up as medium-sized by frequency. This sequence joins TRBV1 and TRBJ2-1; TCRdb returns TRBD2, unconfirmable since there is no DNA. TRBV1 is reported as a pseudogene. The CDR3 runs 14 residues. CDR3: CTSKGLAGNNEQFF.